The 14 T cell receptor beta chains presented below share a single source sample, sequenced in a study of blood T cells in healthy people across ages. A second PCR, run for about 7 to 11 cycles, used a sample-barcoded 5' primer plus a J-beta primer mix. TCRdb reprocessed the 5' RACE reads via MiXCR and lists one record per CDR3 protein. The sample carries over a million distinct CDR3 sequences, about 23% recorded once. The data were also submitted as part of a second study, on T cells of mothers and their children.

Sequencing used blood. The receptors derive from a girl aged 2 to 10 in good health.

The chain recombines TRBV28 with TRBJ2-5; 8 nucleotides match TRBD1. The J call may be faulty, since TRBJ2-7 better matches the DNA end. The CDR3 has 15 amino acids. The germline V gene encodes CDR1 MDHEN and CDR2 SYDVKM. The CDR3 is CASSGTGTGSPEQYF. The DNA of the CDR3 is TGTGCCAGCAGTGGAACCGGGACAGGATCCCCCGAGCAGTACTTC.

This clonotype was detected a few times. The V and J genes are TRBV25-1 and TRBJ2-2; D tentatively fits TRBD1 or TRBD2 (5 bases each). Germline V gives CDR1 MGHDK, CDR2 SYGVNS. The CDR3 has 16 amino acids. The ends were cut back, 0 bases at V and 1 base at J, with 9 bases in the middle. CDR3 coding DNA: TGTGCCAGCAGTGAATACTTTGGGGGGAACACCGGGGAGCTGTTTTTT. Protein product: CASSEYFGGNTGELFF.

V usage is TRBV7-9 and J usage is TRBJ2-7; 8 nucleotides agree with TRBD1. V trimming: 4 bases; J trimming: 2 bases; junction bases outside the gene matches: 4. CDR3 length equals 14 residues. Looked up from germline, CDR1 is SEHNR and CDR2 is FQNEAQ (reference sequence). CDR3 sequence (DNA): TGTGCCAGCAGCTACGGACAGGGCCCCTACGAGCAGTACTTC. Amino acid sequence: CASSYGQGPYEQYF.

The V and J genes are TRBV10-2 and TRBJ2-7, with D hard to call. The CDR3 is 12 residues long. V was clipped by 3 bases and J by 6 bases, with 9 bases between them. Germline CDR1 is WSHSY and CDR2 is SAAADI. The CDR3 reads CASSEGRPEQYF. The CDR3, as DNA: TGCGCCAGCAGTGAAGGCAGGCCCGAGCAGTACTTC.

This clonotype occurred a few times. This chain connects TRBV2 to TRBJ2-5; no clear D. The CDR3 contains 14 residues. Germline loops: CDR1 SNHLY, CDR2 FYNNEI. V gave up 1 base and J gave up 1 base, with 7 bases separating them. The DNA for the CDR3 is TGTGCCAGCAGTGAAGGGTCAGGCCAAGAGACCCAGTACTTC. Amino acid sequence: CASSEGSGQETQYF.

The table lists this clonotype with a few counts. Germline is not matched at one junction end, which may reflect a read error. The V call is TRBV12-3 or TRBV12-4, the J call TRBJ1-2; 7 bases fit TRBD1. This CDR3 comprises 13 residues. CDR3 protein: CASSSGGTYGHTF. The CDR3 coding sequence is TGTGCCAGCAGCTCAGGGGGTACTTATGGCCACACCTTC.

This chain connects TRBV20-1 to TRBJ1-4; D unclear. CDR1 and CDR2 (germline): DFQATT, SNEGSKA (reference sequence). The CDR3 runs to 12 residues. V was trimmed by 0 bases and J by 8 bases, leaving 7 bases between them. CDR3 sequence (DNA): TGCAGTGCTAGAGAGAGCGGAGAAAAACTGTTTTTT. Protein product: CSARESGEKLFF.

CDR3 amino acids: CSFLEGARGEQYF. The DNA for the CDR3 is TGCAGCTTTTTAGAGGGGGCGAGGGGAGAGCAGTACTTC. The V and J genes are TRBV29-1 and TRBJ2-7, with 7 bases lining up with TRBD1. V shed 8 bases and J 7 bases; nucleotides not matched to a gene: 14. The CDR3 is 13 residues long. CDR1 and CDR2 (germline): SQVTM, ANQGSEA.

The DNA of the CDR3 is TGTGCCAGCACCGAAAGCGGGACCTCCTACAATGAGCAGTTCTTC. Its protein is CASTESGTSYNEQFF. This chain connects TRBV7-2 to TRBJ2-1; 7 nucleotides align to TRBD2. The CDR3 totals 15 residues. J was trimmed by 0 bases and V by 7 bases; bases with no gene match: 6. Germline V gene data show CDR1 as SGHTA and CDR2 as FQGNSA.

This clonotype was seen a handful of times. V is TRBV11-3 and J is TRBJ1-1; no clear D. The length of the CDR3 is 13 residues. Germline assignment: CDR1 SGHNT and CDR2 YENEEA. Trimming left V 7 bases short and J 6 bases short, with 15 bases between. The CDR3 nucleotides read TGTGCCAGCACCCCGCCGTTTATAGCTGAAGCTTTCTTT. Amino acid sequence: CASTPPFIAEAFF.

This clonotype was counted between two and nine times. The V gene is TRBV29-1, the J gene TRBJ1-3, with D perhaps matching TRBD1 (5 bases). The CDR3 consists of 15 residues. Trimming cost V 6 bases and J 4 bases, with 19 bases left between them. Germline loops: CDR1 SQVTM, CDR2 ANQGSEA. For the CDR3, the DNA is TGCAGCGTCCTCCTAGACAGACTATCAGGAAACACCATATATTTT. It encodes CSVLLDRLSGNTIYF.

This clonotype was picked up a small number of times. The J gene is TRBJ2-7, the V gene TRBV7-9, with D tentatively TRBD1 (6 bases). This CDR3 is 16 amino acids long. Germline V gene data show CDR1 as SEHNR and CDR2 as FQNEAQ (reference sequence). V was trimmed by 2 bases and J by 3 bases, leaving 17 bases between them. This CDR3 reads CASSLNPGGQNYEQYF. The CDR3 bases are TGTGCCAGCAGCTTAAACCCTGGGGGACAAAACTACGAGCAGTACTTC.

There are a few counts of this clonotype. V gene TRBV7-9 combines with J gene TRBJ2-2, with D possibly matching TRBD1 (5 bases). The CDR3 covers 16 residues. Germline lookup yields CDR1 SEHNR and CDR2 FQNEAQ (reference sequence). The V end was cut by 3 bases, the J end by 2 bases, with 13 bases between. This chain's CDR3 is CASSFFQGTNTGELFF. For the CDR3, the DNA is TGTGCCAGCAGCTTTTTCCAGGGCACCAACACCGGGGAGCTGTTTTTT.

This clonotype turned up a few times. The chain employs TRBV6-6 and TRBJ2-7; D gene unclear. Germline assignment: CDR1 MNHNY and CDR2 SVGAGI (reference sequence). The CDR3 loop spans 11 amino acids. Trimming took 1 base from V and 12 from J, leaving 10 bases between them. The CDR3 DNA is TGTGCCAGCAGTTACTTCCGGAGTTTGTACTTC. This gives the protein CASSYFRSLYF.